The 20 T cell receptor beta chains below come from one sample, sequenced in a study of blood T cell repertoires in COVID-19. Assay: immunoSEQ multiplex PCR; the TCRdb copy retains only in-frame clones and omits some. The sample holds roughly 300,000 clones; 86% are singletons and the top ten take 10%. The sample was PBMCs or T cells enriched from blood (not recorded which). Receptors originate from a woman between 18 and 30 years old who had recovered from COVID-19.

CDR3 protein: CASSPGQGNTEAFF. CDR3 coding DNA: TGTGCCAGCTCTCCGGGACAGGGGAACACTGAAGCTTTCTTT. The V call is TRBV2, the J call TRBJ1-1; 9 bases are a match to TRBD1. The CDR3 runs to 14 residues. CDR1 SNHLY and CDR2 FYNNEI come from the germline V gene. V shed 8 bases, J shed 1 base, and the junction held 5 bases outside the gene matches.

The rearrangement uses TRBV6-5 and TRBJ2-5, with D possibly TRBD1 on 6 matching bases. The CDR3 is 14 amino acids. Germline CDR1 is MNHEY and CDR2 is SVGAGI. The V and J ends lost 5 bases and 5 bases respectively, with 15 bases between them. This CDR3 reads CASSRLQGGETQYF. The CDR3 nucleotides are TGTGCCAGCAGTCGACTACAGGGTGGGGAGACCCAGTACTTC.

The CDR3: CASRDLTGNGNTIYF. For the CDR3, the DNA is TGTGCCAGCAGGGACCTGACAGGGAATGGAAACACCATATATTTT. This chain joins TRBV6-5 and TRBJ1-3; 7 bases align to TRBD1. Germline V gene lookup returns CDR1 MNHEY and CDR2 SVGAGI. The CDR3 covers 15 residues. The V gene end was trimmed by 6 bases and the J gene end by 3 bases; junction bases not matched to a gene: 8.

The chain couples TRBV2 to TRBJ1-5; unclear D gene. Trimming stripped 6 bases from V and 4 bases from J, with 4 bases between. Germline CDR1 SNHLY, CDR2 FYNNEI. The length of the CDR3 is 11 residues. Here the CDR3 reads CASSLNQPQHF. The DNA of the CDR3 is TGTGCCAGCAGCTTAAATCAGCCCCAGCATTTT.

This rearrangement joins TRBV27 to TRBJ2-7; TRBD2 matches at 8 bases. In germline, CDR1 is MNHEY, CDR2 SMNVEV (reference sequence). The CDR3 is 15 residues long. J lost 0 bases, V lost 5 bases, and 6 bases had no gene match. The CDR3 reads CASSPTGGVSYEQYF. The CDR3 DNA reads TGTGCCAGCAGTCCAACGGGAGGGGTCTCCTACGAGCAGTACTTC.

The CDR3 loop reads CAKSGQGDTEAFF. CDR3 nucleotide sequence: TGTGCCAAATCAGGACAGGGGGACACTGAAGCTTTCTTT. The V and J genes are TRBV2 and TRBJ1-1; 10 nucleotides align to TRBD1. Trimming cost V 10 bases and J 3 bases; bases outside gene matches: 5. Germline V CDR1 and CDR2: SNHLY, FYNNEI. The CDR3 extends over 13 amino acids.

The chain recombines TRBV9 with TRBJ2-1, with D possibly matching TRBD2 (6 bases). V was pared by 3 bases and J by 8 bases, with 12 bases between. Germline CDR1 is SGDLS and CDR2 is YYNGEE. The CDR3 runs 13 residues. CDR3 residues: CASSAGTGDEQFF. In DNA form, the CDR3 reads TGTGCCAGCAGCGCCGGCACGGGGGATGAGCAGTTCTTC.

V usage is TRBV7-9 and J usage is TRBJ1-2, with D tentatively TRBD1 (6 bases). The V gene lost 5 bases and the J gene lost 4 bases, with 17 bases spanning the gap. This CDR3 has 15 residues. Looked up from germline, CDR1 is SEHNR and CDR2 is FQNEAQ (reference sequence). CDR3 sequence (DNA): TGTGCCAGCAGCCCCGAGGGGGGGCATGGCTATGGCTACACCTTC. Its protein is CASSPEGGHGYGYTF. Complete variable domain (other parts from reference TRBV7-9 and TRBJ1-2): DTGVSQNPRHKITKRGQNVTFRCDPISEHNRLYWYRQTLGQGPEFLTYFQNEAQLEKSRLLSDRFSAERPKGSFSTLEIQRTEQGDSAMYLCASSPEGGHGYGYTFGSGTRLTVV.

The chain couples TRBV19 to TRBJ1-4; unclear D gene. The germline V gene encodes CDR1 LNHDA and CDR2 SQIVND (reference sequence). V shed 2 bases and J shed 4 bases, with 11 bases lying between them. There are 15 residues in the CDR3. CDR3 residues: CASSIRGSHNEKLFF. In DNA, the CDR3 is TGTGCCAGTAGTATACGCGGCTCTCATAATGAAAAACTGTTTTTT.

This chain uses TRBV7-2 with TRBJ2-7; D is perhaps TRBD2 (6 bases). V was pared by 3 bases and J by 3 bases, with 12 bases between. The length of the CDR3 is 14 residues. The germline CDR1 and CDR2 sequences are SGHTA and FQGNSA. CDR3 in DNA: TGTGCCAGCAGCTTTAGCGGATCAAACTACGAGCAGTACTTC. It translates to CASSFSGSNYEQYF.

This clone occurred once. The rearrangement links TRBV27 to TRBJ1-5, with D hard to call. Germline assignment: CDR1 MNHEY and CDR2 SMNVEV (reference sequence). The CDR3 has 16 residues. Trimming took 4 bases from V and 1 from J, leaving 14 bases between them. CDR3 in amino acids: CASSSAWEGSNQPQHF. CDR3 DNA sequence: TGTGCCAGCAGTTCTGCCTGGGAGGGAAGCAATCAGCCCCAGCATTTT.

The chain carries TRBV2 and TRBJ2-1; TRBD1 is a possible D gene (6 bases). Deletions cut 8 bases from V and 8 bases from J, with 10 bases between. This CDR3 region has 11 residues. Germline V gene sequence: CDR1 SNHLY, CDR2 FYNNEI. CDR3 in amino acids: CASGRGYEQFF. DNA of the CDR3: TGTGCCAGCGGAAGGGGGTATGAGCAGTTCTTC.

This clone was picked up a small number of times. The chain links TRBV28 to TRBJ1-2; TRBD1 matches at 8 bases. The CDR3 is made up of 16 amino acids. Germline V gives CDR1 MDHEN, CDR2 SYDVKM. Trimming removed 4 bases from V and 3 bases from J; junction bases left unmatched: 10. The CDR3: CASSSTGQGLYYGYTF. DNA for the CDR3: TGTGCCAGCAGTTCGACCGGACAGGGCTTGTACTATGGCTACACCTTC.

The V call is TRBV4-1, the J call TRBJ1-1, with D uncertain. The CDR3 runs 14 residues. V was cut by 4 bases and J by 1 base, with 10 bases left in between. Germline V gene sequence: CDR1 MGHRA, CDR2 YSYEKL. CDR3 loop: CASSPLPRNTEAFF. CDR3 nucleotide sequence: TGCGCCAGCAGCCCCCTGCCCAGGAACACTGAAGCTTTCTTT.

V is TRBV7-2 and J is TRBJ2-2; 9 bases align to TRBD2. The J segment lost 7 bases and the V segment lost 5 bases, leaving 11 bases of the junction unmatched. This CDR3 is built from 16 residues. Per the germline V gene, CDR1 is SGHTA and CDR2 is FQGNSA. Written as DNA, the CDR3 is TGTGCCAGCAGCCCTGCCAGCGGGAGGTATGGCGGGGAGCTGTTTTTT. This encodes CASSPASGRYGGELFF.

The sample holds a few counts of this clone. The chain couples TRBV11-2 to TRBJ2-5; 8 bases align to TRBD2. Germline V gene sequence: CDR1 SGHAT, CDR2 FQNNGV. The V and J ends lost 2 bases and 4 bases, in that order; junction bases with no gene match: 3. The CDR3 length is 14 residues. This chain's CDR3 is CASSLFSGGETQYF. The DNA of the CDR3 is TGTGCCAGCAGCTTATTCAGCGGGGGAGAGACCCAGTACTTC. Supplemented by reference TRBV11-2 and TRBJ2-5, the full variable domain reads EAGVAQSPRYKIIEKRQSVAFWCNPISGHATLYWYQQILGQGPKLLIQFQNNGVVDDSQLPKDRFSAERLKGVDSTLKIQPAKLEDSAVYLCASSLFSGGETQYFGPGTRLLVL.

The V call is TRBV5-8, the J call TRBJ1-2; D is possibly TRBD1 (6 bases). The CDR3 covers 14 residues. The V gene's germline CDR1 is SGHTS and CDR2 YDEGEE. Trimming took off 6 bases at V and 4 bases at J, with 16 bases between the two ends. The CDR3 spells CASIIPGVLYGYTF. CDR3 nucleotide sequence: TGTGCCAGCATCATCCCAGGGGTCCTCTATGGCTACACCTTC.

This chain uses TRBV5-1 with TRBJ2-2; perhaps TRBD2 as D (6 bases). Trimming removed 4 bases at V and 0 bases at J, with 10 bases between. The CDR3 spans 15 residues. In germline, CDR1 is SGHRS, CDR2 YFSETQ. CDR3 nucleotide sequence: TGCGCCAGCAGCGAACGACTAGCGAACACCGGGGAGCTGTTTTTT. Protein product: CASSERLANTGELFF.

The rearrangement joins TRBV7-3 to TRBJ2-1, with 11 bases fitting TRBD2. Germline V gene data show CDR1 as SGHTA and CDR2 as FQGTGA. This CDR3 spans 18 amino acids. V was pared by 4 bases and J by 4 bases, with 12 bases of the junction left unmatched. CDR3 sequence reads: CASSSLPLTSGIYNEQFF. For the CDR3, the DNA is TGTGCCAGCAGCTCTTTACCTTTGACTAGCGGGATATACAATGAGCAGTTCTTC.

The V gene is TRBV7-9, the J gene TRBJ2-2; D gene unclear. CDR1 and CDR2 (germline): SEHNR, FQNEAQ (reference sequence). With 2 bases removed from V and 3 bases from J, the gap between germline ends came to 10 bases. This CDR3 is 15 amino acids long. CDR3 in amino acids: CASSLFGPHTGELFF. DNA of the CDR3: TGTGCCAGCAGCTTATTTGGGCCCCACACCGGGGAGCTGTTTTTT.